The rows below give T cell receptor beta chains drawn from one sample of a study of cytomegalovirus exposure and HLA in healthy donors. Generated by immunoSEQ multiplex PCR, the TCRdb table keeps only in-frame clones and is missing some. Among under 200,000 clones listed, 65% to 85% were seen once. The sequenced sample consisted of PBMCs. The receptors originated from a woman aged 40 to 50 in good health and CMV-seropositive. The CDR3 runs from the conserved cysteine through the conserved F or W. D genes are given only for firm matches. For some rows the clone size is stated as once, few or many, or as a class when expanded; others skip it.

clone size	V gene	J gene	D gene	CDR3 protein	CDR3 DNA
NA	TRBV7-3	TRBJ2-1	NA	CASSPQGRISSYNEQFF	TGTGCCAGCAGCCCTCAGGGTCGGATAAGCTCCTACAATGAGCAGTTCTTC
NA	TRBV7-9	TRBJ1-1	NA	CASSPRDTEAFF	TGTGCCAGCAGCCCTCGGGACACTGAAGCTTTCTTT
NA	TRBV30	TRBJ1-2	NA	CAGGSRVHGYTF	TGTGCCGGGGGGAGCAGGGTTCATGGCTACACCTTC
NA	TRBV4-1	TRBJ2-4	NA	CASSQDRGNIQYF	TGCGCCAGCAGCCAAGATCGGGGGAACATTCAGTACTTC
NA	TRBV6-1	TRBJ1-5	TRBD1	CASSDPNRGSNQPQHF	TGTGCCAGCAGTGACCCCAACAGGGGGAGCAATCAGCCCCAGCATTTT
NA	TRBV28	TRBJ1-6	TRBD1	CASSLHPGQAENSPLHF	TGTGCCAGCAGTTTACACCCCGGACAGGCAGAAAATTCACCCCTCCACTTT
many	TRBV2	TRBJ2-1	TRBD2	CASSVAGTNEQFF	TGTGCCAGCTCGGTAGCGGGGACGAATGAGCAGTTCTTC
few	TRBV4-1	TRBJ1-2	TRBD1	CASSQERNPKGAWGYTF	TGCGCCAGCAGCCAAGAAAGGAACCCCAAGGGGGCTTGGGGCTACACCTTC
NA	TRBV7-2	TRBJ2-7	TRBD2	CASSTDGGGGSEQYF	TGTGCCAGCAGCACTGACGGTGGGGGGGGTAGTGAGCAGTACTTC
NA	TRBV19	TRBJ2-2	NA	CASSNRGAQPGELFF	TGTGCCAGTAGTAATCGCGGGGCCCAACCCGGGGAGCTGTTTTTT
NA	TRBV9	TRBJ1-2	TRBD1	CASSAGTASYGYTF	TGTGCCAGCAGCGCTGGGACAGCAAGCTATGGCTACACCTTC
NA	TRBV25-1	TRBJ2-3	TRBD2	CASSDLRSGEVDTQYF	TGTGCCAGCAGTGACCTCCGCAGCGGGGAGGTAGATACGCAGTATTTT
NA	TRBV27	TRBJ1-3	TRBD1	CASGTALNTIYF	TGTGCCAGCGGGACAGCGTTAAACACCATATATTTT
NA	TRBV30	TRBJ1-2	NA	CAWEMGSGRGYGYTF	TGTGCCTGGGAAATGGGGTCGGGAAGAGGCTATGGCTACACCTTC
NA	TRBV28	TRBJ2-1	NA	CASSLGQVGNNEQFF	TGTGCCAGCTCCCTTGGGCAGGTCGGAAACAATGAGCAGTTCTTC
NA	TRBV30	TRBJ1-6	NA	CACSASRVGEPLHF	TGTGCCTGTTCCGCCTCCAGGGTGGGTGAACCCCTCCACTTT
NA	TRBV7-9	TRBJ2-7	NA	CASSLNSPEQYF	TGTGCCAGCAGCTTAAACAGCCCCGAGCAGTACTTC
NA	TRBV2	TRBJ2-2	NA	CASSPRRAALVGELFF	TGTGCCAGCAGCCCGAGACGAGCGGCCCTTGTTGGGGAGCTGTTTTTT
NA	TRBV6-9	TRBJ2-3	TRBD2	CASSTSVSTDTQYF	TGTGCCAGCAGCACTAGCGTTAGCACAGATACGCAGTATTTT
NA	TRBV19	TRBJ1-1	TRBD1	CASSIDSRQGAEAFF	TGTGCCAGTAGTATAGATTCCAGACAGGGGGCTGAAGCTTTCTTT
NA	TRBV5-8	TRBJ1-1	NA	CASSGTVNTEAFF	TGTGCCAGCAGCGGAACAGTGAACACTGAAGCTTTCTTT
NA	TRBV6-5	TRBJ2-3	NA	CASSYSIGWSTDTQYF	TGTGCCAGCAGTTACTCGATCGGGTGGAGCACAGATACGCAGTATTTT
once	TRBV5-4	TRBJ2-7	NA	CASSLDREQYF	TGTGCCAGCAGCTTGGATCGGGAGCAGTACTTC
once	TRBV5-4	TRBJ1-2	NA	CASSSGSNYGYTF	TGTGCCAGCAGCTCGGGATCTAACTATGGCTACACCTTC
NA	TRBV29-1	TRBJ1-1	NA	CSVKSDMNTEAFF	TGCAGCGTTAAATCCGACATGAACACTGAAGCTTTCTTT
once	TRBV13	TRBJ2-1	TRBD2	CASSLGLAGAYNEQFF	TGTGCCAGCAGCTTAGGCCTAGCGGGGGCCTACAATGAGCAGTTCTTC
NA	TRBV19	TRBJ2-1	NA	CASSIGSAYNEQFF	TGTGCCAGTAGTATAGGTTCGGCCTACAATGAGCAGTTCTTC
NA	TRBV27	TRBJ2-7	TRBD2	CASSLGTSGEQYF	TGTGCCAGCAGTTTAGGGACTAGCGGGGAGCAGTACTTC
NA	TRBV5-1	TRBJ2-1	TRBD2	CASSLRTSGGAYEQFF	TGCGCCAGCAGCTTAAGGACTAGCGGGGGGGCGTATGAGCAGTTCTTC
NA	TRBV10-2	TRBJ1-2	NA	CASSEPGGYTF	TGCGCCAGCAGTGAGCCGGGTGGCTACACCTTC
NA	TRBV7-9	TRBJ2-7	TRBD1	CASSRSDRGADEQYF	TGTGCCAGCAGCCGTTCAGACAGGGGCGCGGACGAGCAGTACTTC
once	TRBV9	TRBJ1-3	TRBD1	CASSSHPGTGSGNTIYF	TGTGCCAGCAGCTCACATCCCGGGACAGGGTCTGGAAACACCATATATTTT
NA	TRBV28	TRBJ1-1	NA	CASSLVAGKGMNTEAFF	TGTGCCAGCAGTTTGGTGGCAGGGAAAGGGATGAACACTGAAGCTTTCTTT
NA	TRBV7-9	TRBJ1-1	TRBD1	CASSSWTGNTEAFF	TGTGCCAGCAGCTCGTGGACAGGCAACACTGAAGCTTTCTTT
NA	TRBV2	TRBJ1-4	TRBD1	CASSPDRGVGKLFF	TGTGCCAGCTCCCCGGACAGGGGAGTAGGAAAACTGTTTTTT
NA	TRBV7-3	TRBJ2-3	NA	CASSLTSSSDTQYF	TGTGCCAGCAGCTTAACTTCATCATCAGATACGCAGTATTTT
NA	TRBV7-8	TRBJ2-5	TRBD2	CASSLGRLAVYQETQYF	TGTGCCAGCAGCTTAGGCCGACTAGCGGTGTACCAAGAGACCCAGTACTTC
NA	TRBV5-1	TRBJ1-2	TRBD1	CASSRTGPGYGYTF	TGCGCCAGCAGCCGGACAGGTCCGGGCTATGGCTACACCTTC
NA	TRBV6-5	TRBJ1-3	NA	CASSGGEKGNTIYF	TGTGCCAGCAGTGGAGGGGAGAAAGGAAACACCATATATTTT
few	TRBV11-1	TRBJ1-1	NA	CASRFTGTNTEAFF	TGTGCCAGCAGATTTACAGGGACCAACACTGAAGCTTTCTTT
NA	TRBV30	TRBJ2-6	NA	CAWKVQGGANVLTF	TGTGCCTGGAAGGTTCAGGGAGGGGCCAACGTCCTGACTTTC
NA	TRBV7-9	TRBJ2-7	TRBD2	CSSSRGLAGAGGEQYF	TGTTCCAGCAGCCGAGGACTAGCGGGGGCCGGAGGGGAGCAGTACTTC
NA	TRBV6-5	TRBJ1-2	NA	CASREQGGGGYGYTF	TGTGCCAGCAGAGAACAGGGTGGTGGAGGCTATGGCTACACCTTC
NA	TRBV4-3	TRBJ2-2	NA	CASSQGYRLSTGELFF	TGCGCCAGCAGCCAGGGGTACAGGTTGTCCACCGGGGAGCTGTTTTTT
NA	TRBV6-1	TRBJ2-5	NA	CASSALTGKETQYF	TGTGCCAGCAGTGCTCTGACAGGAAAAGAGACCCAGTACTTC
NA	TRBV7-9	TRBJ1-2	TRBD1	CASSRGQGAGGYTF	TGTGCCAGCTCACGGGGACAGGGGGCGGGCGGCTACACCTTC
NA	TRBV28	TRBJ1-3	TRBD1	CASSRDRANGNTIYF	TGTGCCAGCAGTAGGGACAGGGCTAACGGAAACACCATATATTTT
NA	TRBV18	TRBJ1-5	NA	CASSPASNQPQHF	TGTGCCAGCTCACCAGCGAGCAATCAGCCCCAGCATTTT
once	TRBV5-4	TRBJ2-2	NA	CASSLLGVNTGELFF	TGTGCCAGCAGCTTGCTCGGAGTGAACACCGGGGAGCTGTTTTTT
NA	TRBV29-1	TRBJ2-7	TRBD2	CSVVLSGGLSYEQYF	TGCAGCGTTGTTCTTAGCGGGGGGCTATCCTACGAGCAGTACTTC
NA	TRBV30	TRBJ1-1	NA	CAWSRMFNTEAFF	TGTGCCTGGAGTCGTATGTTTAACACTGAAGCTTTCTTT
NA	TRBV19	TRBJ1-5	NA	CASSIQGGGNQPQHF	TGTGCCAGTAGTATACAGGGAGGTGGCAATCAGCCCCAGCATTTT
NA	TRBV7-6	TRBJ1-1	TRBD1	CASSPRRQGGTEAFF	TGTGCCAGCAGCCCGCGCCGACAGGGGGGCACTGAAGCTTTCTTT